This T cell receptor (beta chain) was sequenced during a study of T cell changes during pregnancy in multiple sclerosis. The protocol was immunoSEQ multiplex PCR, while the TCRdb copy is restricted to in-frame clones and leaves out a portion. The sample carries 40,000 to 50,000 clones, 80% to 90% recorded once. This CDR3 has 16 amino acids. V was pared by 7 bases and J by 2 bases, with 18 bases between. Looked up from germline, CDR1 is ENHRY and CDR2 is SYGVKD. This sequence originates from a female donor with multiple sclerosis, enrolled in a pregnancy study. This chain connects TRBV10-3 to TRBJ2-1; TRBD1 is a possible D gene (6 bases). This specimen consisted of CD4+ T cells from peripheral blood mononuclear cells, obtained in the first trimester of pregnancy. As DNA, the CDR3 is TGTGCCATCAATCACCAGTCGGGACATACCTACAATGAGCAGTTCTTC. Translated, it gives CAINHQSGHTYNEQFF.